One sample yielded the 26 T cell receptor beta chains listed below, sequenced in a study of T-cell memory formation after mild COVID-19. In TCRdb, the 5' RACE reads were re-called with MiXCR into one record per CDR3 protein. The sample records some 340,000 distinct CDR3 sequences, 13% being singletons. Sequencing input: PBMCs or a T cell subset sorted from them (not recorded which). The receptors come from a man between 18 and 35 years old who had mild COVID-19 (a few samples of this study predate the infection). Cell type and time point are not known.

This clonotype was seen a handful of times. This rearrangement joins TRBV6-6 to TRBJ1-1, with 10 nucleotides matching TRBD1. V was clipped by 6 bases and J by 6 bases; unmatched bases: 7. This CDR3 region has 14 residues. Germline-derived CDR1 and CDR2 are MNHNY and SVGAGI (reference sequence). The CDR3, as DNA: TGTGCCAGCAGCATCCGGGACAGGGGTCCTGAAGCTTTCTTT. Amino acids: CASSIRDRGPEAFF.

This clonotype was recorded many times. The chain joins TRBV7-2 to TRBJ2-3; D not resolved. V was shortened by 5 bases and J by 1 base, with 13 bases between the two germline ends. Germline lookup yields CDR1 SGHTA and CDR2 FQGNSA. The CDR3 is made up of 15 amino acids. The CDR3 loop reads CASSQIRRGTDTQYF. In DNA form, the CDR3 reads TGTGCCAGCAGCCAAATCAGACGGGGCACAGATACGCAGTATTTT.

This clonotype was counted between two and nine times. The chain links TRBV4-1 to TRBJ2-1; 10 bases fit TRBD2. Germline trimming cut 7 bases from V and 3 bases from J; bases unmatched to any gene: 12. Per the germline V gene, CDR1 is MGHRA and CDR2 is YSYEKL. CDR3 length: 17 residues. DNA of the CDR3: TGCGCCAGCACCCGACGGGGCGGGACTAGCGTCTACAATGAGCAGTTCTTC. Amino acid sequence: CASTRRGGTSVYNEQFF.

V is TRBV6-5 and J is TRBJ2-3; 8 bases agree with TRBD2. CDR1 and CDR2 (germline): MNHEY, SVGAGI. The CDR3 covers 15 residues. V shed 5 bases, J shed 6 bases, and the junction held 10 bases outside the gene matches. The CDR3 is CASSLRSGGGDTQYF. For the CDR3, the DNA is TGTGCCAGCAGTCTCCGTTCGGGGGGGGGCGATACGCAGTATTTT.

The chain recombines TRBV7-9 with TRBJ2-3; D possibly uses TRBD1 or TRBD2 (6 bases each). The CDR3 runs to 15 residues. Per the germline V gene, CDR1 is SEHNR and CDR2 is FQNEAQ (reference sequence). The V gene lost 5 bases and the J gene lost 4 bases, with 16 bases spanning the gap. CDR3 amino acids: CASSPRGLLADTQYF. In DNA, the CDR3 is TGTGCCAGCAGCCCCCGGGGGCTGCTCGCAGATACGCAGTATTTT.

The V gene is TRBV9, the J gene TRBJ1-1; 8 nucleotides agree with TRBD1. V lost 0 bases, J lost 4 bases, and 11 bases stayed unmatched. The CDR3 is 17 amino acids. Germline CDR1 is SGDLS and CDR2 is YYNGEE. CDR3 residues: CASSVDSGGRFGTEAFF. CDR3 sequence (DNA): TGTGCCAGCAGCGTAGACTCAGGGGGCCGATTCGGCACTGAAGCTTTCTTT.

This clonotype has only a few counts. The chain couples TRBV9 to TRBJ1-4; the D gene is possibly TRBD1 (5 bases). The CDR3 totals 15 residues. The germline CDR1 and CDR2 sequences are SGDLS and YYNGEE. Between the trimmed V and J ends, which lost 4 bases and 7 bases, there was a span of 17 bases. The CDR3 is CASSPRDDPAEKLFF. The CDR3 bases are TGTGCCAGCAGCCCCCGGGACGATCCGGCTGAAAAACTGTTTTTT.

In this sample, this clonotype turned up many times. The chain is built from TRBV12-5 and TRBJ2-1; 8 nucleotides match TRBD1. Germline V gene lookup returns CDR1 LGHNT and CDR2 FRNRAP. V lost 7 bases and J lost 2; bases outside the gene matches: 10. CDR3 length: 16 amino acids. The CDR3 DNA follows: TGTGCTAGTGCCAAGACGGGACAGGCAACCTACAATGAGCAGTTCTTC. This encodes CASAKTGQATYNEQFF.

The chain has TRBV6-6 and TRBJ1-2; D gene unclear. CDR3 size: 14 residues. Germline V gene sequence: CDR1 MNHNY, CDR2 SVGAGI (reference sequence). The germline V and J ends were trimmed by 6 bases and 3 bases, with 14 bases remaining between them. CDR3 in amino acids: CASRPSLADYGYTF. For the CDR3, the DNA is TGTGCCAGCAGGCCCAGCCTGGCTGACTATGGCTACACCTTC.

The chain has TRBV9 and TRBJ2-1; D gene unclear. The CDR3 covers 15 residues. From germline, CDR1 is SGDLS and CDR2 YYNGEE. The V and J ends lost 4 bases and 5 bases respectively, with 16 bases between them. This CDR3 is CASSPSGLLNNEQFF. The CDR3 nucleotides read TGTGCCAGCAGCCCTTCCGGATTGCTAAACAATGAGCAGTTCTTC. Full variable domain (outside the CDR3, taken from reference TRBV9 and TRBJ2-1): DSGVTQTPKHLITATGQRVTLRCSPRSGDLSVYWYQQSLDQGLQFLIQYYNGEERAKGNILERFSAQQFPDLHSELNLSSLELGDSALYFCASSPSGLLNNEQFFGPGTRLTVL.

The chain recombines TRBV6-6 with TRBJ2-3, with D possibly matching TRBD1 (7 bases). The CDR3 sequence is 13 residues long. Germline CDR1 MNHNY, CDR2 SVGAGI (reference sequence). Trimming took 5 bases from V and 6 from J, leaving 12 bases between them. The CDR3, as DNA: TGTGCCAGCAGTAGGCCAGGGGGGGATACGCAGTATTTT. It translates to CASSRPGGDTQYF.

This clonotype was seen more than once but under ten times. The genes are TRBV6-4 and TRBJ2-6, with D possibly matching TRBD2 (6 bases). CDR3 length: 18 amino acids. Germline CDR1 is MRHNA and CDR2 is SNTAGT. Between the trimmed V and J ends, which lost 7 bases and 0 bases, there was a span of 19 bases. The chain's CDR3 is CASTPSGASLSGANVLTF. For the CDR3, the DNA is TGTGCCAGCACACCTTCGGGAGCTTCCCTCTCTGGGGCCAACGTCCTGACTTTC.

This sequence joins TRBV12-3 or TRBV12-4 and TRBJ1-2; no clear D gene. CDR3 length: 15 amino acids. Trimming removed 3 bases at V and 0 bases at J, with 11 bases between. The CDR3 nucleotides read TGTGCCAGCAGTTTCCGTCCGGAGTCTAACTATGGCTACACCTTC. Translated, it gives CASSFRPESNYGYTF.

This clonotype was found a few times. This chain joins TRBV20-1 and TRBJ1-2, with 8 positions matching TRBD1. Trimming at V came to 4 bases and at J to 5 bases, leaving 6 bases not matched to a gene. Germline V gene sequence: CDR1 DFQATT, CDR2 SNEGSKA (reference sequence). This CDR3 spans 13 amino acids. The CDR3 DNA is TGCAGTGCTACGGACAGGGTGGGTTATGGCTACACCTTC. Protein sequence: CSATDRVGYGYTF.

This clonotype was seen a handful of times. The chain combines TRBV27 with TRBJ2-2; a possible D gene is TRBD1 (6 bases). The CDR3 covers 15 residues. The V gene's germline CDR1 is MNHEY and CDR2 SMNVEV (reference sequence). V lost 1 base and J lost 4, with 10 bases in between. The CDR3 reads CASSLYRVGTGELFF. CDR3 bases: TGTGCCAGCAGTTTATACAGGGTTGGCACCGGGGAGCTGTTTTTT.

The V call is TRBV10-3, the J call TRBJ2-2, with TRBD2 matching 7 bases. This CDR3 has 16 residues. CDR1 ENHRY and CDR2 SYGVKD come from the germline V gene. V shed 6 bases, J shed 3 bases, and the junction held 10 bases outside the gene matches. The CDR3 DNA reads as TGTGCCATCAGCCCCGGCGGGGGTTTGGACACCGGGGAGCTGTTTTTT. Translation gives CAISPGGGLDTGELFF.

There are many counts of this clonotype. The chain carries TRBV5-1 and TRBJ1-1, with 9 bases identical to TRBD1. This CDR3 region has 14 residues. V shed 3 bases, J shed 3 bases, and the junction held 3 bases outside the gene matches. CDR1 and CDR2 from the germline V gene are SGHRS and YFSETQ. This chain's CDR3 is CASSWGQGDTEAFF. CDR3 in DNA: TGCGCCAGCAGCTGGGGACAGGGTGACACTGAAGCTTTCTTT.

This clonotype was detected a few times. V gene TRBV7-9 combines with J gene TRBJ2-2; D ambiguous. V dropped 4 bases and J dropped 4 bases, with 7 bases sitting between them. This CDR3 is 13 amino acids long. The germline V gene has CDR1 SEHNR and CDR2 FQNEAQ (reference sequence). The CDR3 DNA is TGTGCCAGCAGCTACGTGGGCACCGGGGAGCTGTTTTTT. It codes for CASSYVGTGELFF.

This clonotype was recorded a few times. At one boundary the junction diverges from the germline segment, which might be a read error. CDR3 coding DNA: TGTGCCAGCGGGCAACCGGGACAGGGGTACAGTGAGCAGTTCTTC. Protein sequence: CASGQPGQGYSEQFF. This chain joins TRBV7-9 and TRBJ2-1; 10 bases agree with TRBD1. CDR3 length equals 15 residues. Germline-derived CDR1 and CDR2 are SEHNR and FQNEAQ (reference sequence).

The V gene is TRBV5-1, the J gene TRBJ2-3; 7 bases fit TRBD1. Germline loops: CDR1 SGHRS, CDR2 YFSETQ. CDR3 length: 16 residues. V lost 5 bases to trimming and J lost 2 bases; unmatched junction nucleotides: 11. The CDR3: CASREGARGNTDTQYF. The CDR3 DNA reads TGCGCCAGCAGGGAAGGGGCCAGGGGGAACACAGATACGCAGTATTTT.

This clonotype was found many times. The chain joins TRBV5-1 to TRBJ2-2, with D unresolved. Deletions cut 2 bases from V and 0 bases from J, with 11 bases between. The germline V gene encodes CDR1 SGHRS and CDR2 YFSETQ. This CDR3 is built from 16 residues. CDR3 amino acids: CASSLGRLTNTGELFF. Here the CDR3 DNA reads TGCGCCAGCAGCTTAGGAAGACTTACGAACACCGGGGAGCTGTTTTTT.

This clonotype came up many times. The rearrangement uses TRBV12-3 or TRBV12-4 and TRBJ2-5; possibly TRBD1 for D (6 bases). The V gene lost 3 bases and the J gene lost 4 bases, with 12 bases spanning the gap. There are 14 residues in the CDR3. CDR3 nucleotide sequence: TGTGCCAGCAGTTTGGCGGCAGGGGCAGAGACCCAGTACTTC. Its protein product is CASSLAAGAETQYF.

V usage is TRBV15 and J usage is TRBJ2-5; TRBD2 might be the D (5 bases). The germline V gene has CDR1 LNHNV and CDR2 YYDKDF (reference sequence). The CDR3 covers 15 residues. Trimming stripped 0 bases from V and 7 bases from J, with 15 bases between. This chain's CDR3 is CATSRDSSGKGTQYF. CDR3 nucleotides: TGTGCCACCAGCAGAGACTCCTCGGGGAAGGGGACCCAGTACTTC.

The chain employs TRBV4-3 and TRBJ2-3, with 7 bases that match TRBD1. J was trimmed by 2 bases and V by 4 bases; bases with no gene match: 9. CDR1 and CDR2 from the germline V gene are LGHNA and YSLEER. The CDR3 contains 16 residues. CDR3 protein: CASSRLSGGFTDTQYF. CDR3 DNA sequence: TGCGCCAGCAGCCGACTGTCAGGGGGATTCACAGATACGCAGTATTTT.

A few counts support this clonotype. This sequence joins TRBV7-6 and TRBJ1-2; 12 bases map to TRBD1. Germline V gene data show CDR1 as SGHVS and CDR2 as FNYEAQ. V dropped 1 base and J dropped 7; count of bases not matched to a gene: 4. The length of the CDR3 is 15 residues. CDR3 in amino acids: CASSLGGQGARGYTF. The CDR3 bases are TGTGCCAGCAGCTTAGGGGGACAGGGGGCGCGTGGCTACACCTTC.

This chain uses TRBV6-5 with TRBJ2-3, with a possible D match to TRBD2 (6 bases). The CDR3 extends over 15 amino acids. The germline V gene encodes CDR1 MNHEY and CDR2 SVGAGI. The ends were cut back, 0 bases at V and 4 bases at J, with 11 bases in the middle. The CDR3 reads CASSYSLARPDTQYF. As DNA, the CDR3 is TGTGCCAGCAGTTACTCGCTAGCGAGGCCAGATACGCAGTATTTT.